The 14 T cell receptor beta chains reported below all come from one sample, sequenced in a study of regulatory T cells in long-lasting Graves disease. According to the study, TCR beta libraries were built with iRepertoire HTBI primers and CDR3-region Arm-PCR. TCRdb reprocessed the multiplex PCR reads via MiXCR and lists one record per CDR3 protein. The profile shows some 600,000 distinct CDR3 sequences, about 16% of them singletons. Time point: newly diagnosed GD, antithyroid drugs for less than 3 months. Following extraction of RNA from PBMCs, that RNA was used to make the TCR library. These same data were also listed under a study on T cells in Graves' hyperthyroidism and ophthalmopathy.

The source was peripheral blood mononuclear cells (PBMCs), collected at new diagnosis, from a patient treated with antithyroid drugs. All receptors derive from a man between 18 and 29 years old with Graves disease.

This clonotype was observed a handful of times. The V call is TRBV13, the J call TRBJ1-4; D is perhaps TRBD1 (5 bases). Trimming removed 5 bases at V and 1 base at J, with 11 bases between. The CDR3 loop spans 15 amino acids. Germline V gene lookup returns CDR1 PRHDT and CDR2 FYEKMQ (reference sequence). The CDR3 loop is CASSMRGLTNEKLFF. CDR3 in DNA: TGTGCCAGCAGCATGAGGGGTTTAACTAATGAAAAACTGTTTTTT.

The chain has TRBV6-2 or TRBV6-3 and TRBJ2-3; 14 bases line up with TRBD2. The J call may be faulty, since TRBJ2-7 better matches the DNA end. There are 15 residues in the CDR3. Germline lookup yields CDR1 MNHEY and CDR2 SVGEGT. The CDR3 sequence: CASSYGTSGSLEQYF. CDR3 nucleotide sequence: TGTGCCAGCAGTTACGGGACTAGCGGGAGTCTCGAGCAGTACTTC.

This sequence joins TRBV4-2 and TRBJ2-1; the D is unclear. V gave up 0 bases and J gave up 9 bases, with 6 bases separating them. The CDR3 extends over 12 amino acids. CDR1 is LGHNA, CDR2 YNFKEQ, per germline. The CDR3 sequence: CASSQDFVEQFF. The DNA of the CDR3 is TGTGCCAGCAGCCAAGATTTTGTTGAGCAGTTCTTC.

The sample holds a few counts of this clonotype. The genes are TRBV7-6 and TRBJ1-6; D is possibly TRBD1 (5 bases). Trimming removed 1 base from V and 5 bases from J, with 9 bases in between. The CDR3 covers 15 residues. The germline V gene encodes CDR1 SGHVS and CDR2 FNYEAQ. The CDR3 sequence is CASSLVRGDNSPLHF. CDR3 nucleotides: TGTGCCAGCAGCTTAGTAAGGGGCGATAATTCACCCCTCCACTTT.

The genes are TRBV9 and TRBJ1-1, with D maybe TRBD1 (5 bases). CDR1 is SGDLS and CDR2 is YYNGEE in the germline V gene. The CDR3 consists of 14 residues. With 3 bases removed from V and 5 bases from J, the gap between germline ends came to 14 bases. CDR3 DNA: TGTGCCAGCAGCGGGGGGATGGGATTGACTGAAGCTTTCTTT. Protein product: CASSGGMGLTEAFF.

This clonotype was seen at least ten times. The J gene is TRBJ2-5, the V gene TRBV12-3 or TRBV12-4, with D possibly matching TRBD1 (6 bases). This CDR3 has 14 amino acids. The V end was cut by 5 bases, the J end by 4 bases, with 14 bases between. The CDR3 nucleotides are TGTGCCAGCAGTCGCCTCAGGGGCGCAGAGACCCAGTACTTC. Its protein is CASSRLRGAETQYF.

This clonotype appeared a few times. The CDR3 loop is CASSRPGQEYEQYF. DNA for the CDR3: TGTGCCAGCAGCAGGCCGGGACAGGAATACGAGCAGTACTTC. The chain links TRBV7-9 to TRBJ2-7; 8 positions match TRBD1. Losses at the gene ends were 5 bases for V and 4 bases for J; bases not matched to a gene: 7. Germline V CDR1 and CDR2: SEHNR, FQNEAQ (reference sequence). This CDR3 comprises 14 residues.

This clonotype was counted many times. The V call is TRBV2, the J call TRBJ2-3; possibly TRBD1 for D (5 bases). Germline loops: CDR1 SNHLY, CDR2 FYNNEI. V lost 7 bases and J lost 2, with 13 bases in between. This CDR3 contains 14 residues. The CDR3 reads CASTLTAVTDTQYF. The CDR3 DNA sequence: TGTGCCAGCACGTTGACAGCCGTCACAGATACGCAGTATTTT.

This clonotype has a handful of counts. The chain links TRBV5-5 to TRBJ2-1; D remains ambiguous. The CDR3 spans 12 residues. Germline assignment: CDR1 SGHKS and CDR2 YYEKEE (reference sequence). The ends were cut back, 0 bases at V and 9 bases at J, with 7 bases in the middle. CDR3 in amino acids: CASSLVLGEQFF. CDR3 in DNA: TGTGCCAGCAGCTTGGTCCTGGGTGAGCAGTTCTTC.

This sequence joins TRBV6-2 or TRBV6-3 and TRBJ2-1; 9 nucleotides match TRBD2. The closer fit of TRBJ2-5 to the DNA end suggests the J call may be wrong. The CDR3 totals 15 residues. CDR1 and CDR2 from the germline V gene are MNHEY and SVGEGT. CDR3 sequence (DNA): TGTGCCAGCAGTCCGCTAGCGGGAAGGTTGAAGACCCAGTACTTC. Protein product: CASSPLAGRLKTQYF.

This clonotype was counted ten times or more. This chain joins TRBV27 and TRBJ2-5; 8 bases fit TRBD1. The CDR3 loop spans 14 amino acids. V dropped 5 bases and J dropped 5; count of bases not matched to a gene: 7. Germline CDR1 reads MNHEY; CDR2 reads SMNVEV (reference sequence). DNA for the CDR3: TGTGCCAGCAGTCCCCGGACAGGGAAGGAGACCCAGTACTTC. This encodes CASSPRTGKETQYF.

As for this clonotype: It is likely a read error, because the conserved phenylalanine at the end of the CDR3 is missing. V usage is TRBV2 and J usage is TRBJ2-7; D call uncertain. The V gene lost 6 bases and the J gene lost 0 bases, with 12 bases spanning the gap. From germline, CDR1 is SNHLY and CDR2 FYNNEI. The CDR3 is 14 amino acids. For the CDR3, the DNA is TGTGCCAGCAGAGACTTGGATGTCTCCTACGAGCAGTACCTC. This encodes CASRDLDVSYEQYL.

This clonotype was recorded a few times. V and J are TRBV2 and TRBJ2-5, with D perhaps TRBD1 or TRBD2 (5 bases each). This CDR3 comprises 14 residues. Trimming stripped 4 bases from V and 4 bases from J, with 13 bases between. Germline values: CDR1 SNHLY, CDR2 FYNNEI. The CDR3: CASSGETGGETQYF. CDR3 nucleotide sequence: TGTGCCAGCAGTGGAGAAACAGGAGGAGAGACCCAGTACTTC.

Many counts were recorded for this clonotype. The chain joins TRBV28 to TRBJ2-7, with D possibly matching TRBD2 (6 bases). V was trimmed by 2 bases and J by 2 bases, leaving 19 bases between them. Germline CDR1 reads MDHEN; CDR2 reads SYDVKM. This CDR3 is built from 17 residues. The CDR3 protein is CASSLTGTDWGTYEQYF. DNA for the CDR3: TGTGCCAGCAGTTTAACCGGGACTGATTGGGGTACCTACGAGCAGTACTTC.